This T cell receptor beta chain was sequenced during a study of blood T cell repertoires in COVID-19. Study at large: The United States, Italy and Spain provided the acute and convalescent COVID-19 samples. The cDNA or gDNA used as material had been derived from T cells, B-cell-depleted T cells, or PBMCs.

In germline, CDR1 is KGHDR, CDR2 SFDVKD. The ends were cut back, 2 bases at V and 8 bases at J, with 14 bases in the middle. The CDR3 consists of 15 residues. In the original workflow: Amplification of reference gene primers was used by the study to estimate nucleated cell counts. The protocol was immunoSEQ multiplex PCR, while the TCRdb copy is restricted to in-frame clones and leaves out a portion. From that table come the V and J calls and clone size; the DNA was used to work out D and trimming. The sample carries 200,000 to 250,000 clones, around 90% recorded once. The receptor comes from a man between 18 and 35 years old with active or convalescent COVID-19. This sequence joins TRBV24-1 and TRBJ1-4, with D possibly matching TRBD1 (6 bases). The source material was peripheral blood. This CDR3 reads CATSDSTGSGEKLFF. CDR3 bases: TGTGCCACCAGTGATTCTACAGGGTCGGGCGAAAAACTGTTTTTT.